A single TCR beta chain is shown here with its context. This clonotype was seen at least ten times. Its recognized antigen is unknown. Within one base of it there is no much larger clone, and no base qualities were kept. This sample was included in a study of response to subunit inactivated influenza vaccine listed by TCRdb under 2018. In terms of the full investigation: To follow how T cells responded to a trivalent subunit inactivated influenza vaccine, the researchers relied on deep quantitative profiling of the T cell receptor repertoire.

The library came from RT-PCR. TCRdb lists the instrument as Illumina HiSeq 2500. TCRdb handled the public reads itself, with Q25 trimming in fastp and clone calling in MiXCR, and kept productive beta chains. Identical CDR3 proteins give one entry, which carries the most common genes and DNA. This sample is represented by more than 700,000 distinct CDR3 sequences; approximately 22% of them were singletons. Roughly a tenth of the sample lies in the top ten. Overall study outcomes, separate from this receptor: It was suggested by the authors that each seasonal influenza vaccination may recruit only a limited number of new T cells.

Inclusive of the bounding cysteine and phenylalanine, the CDR3 is 13 residues long. The DNA shown is the 39-base CDR3, in frame from base 1. Compared with germline, V lacks 4 bases and J lacks 1 base; bases without a gene match: 0. The sample here was PBMCs from blood, taken roughly 5 days after vaccination. The source is a man aged 50 or older who received an inactivated influenza vaccine. Donor details come from another sample of the same person, matched by shared clones. The receptor chain draws on TRBV12-3 or TRBV12-4 and TRBJ1-1; TRBD1 lines up with 7 middle nucleotides. At the DNA level, the sequence is TGTGCCAGCAGTTGGACAGGGAACACTGAAGCTTTCTTT. It translates to CASSWTGNTEAFF.